This T cell receptor (beta chain) is from a study of blood T cell repertoires in COVID-19. Study summary: Donors in the United States, Italy and Spain gave samples during acute or convalescent COVID-19. The cDNA or gDNA used as material had been derived from T cells, B-cell-depleted T cells, or PBMCs.

Methods used by the authors: Amplification with reference gene primers provided the estimates of nucleated cell counts. TCRdb's table, derived via immunoSEQ multiplex PCR, lists solely in-frame clones and lacks some. V and J calls and clone size are those listed in that table; D and trimming were worked out from the DNA. The sample has 110,000 to 150,000 clones, roughly 86% seen once. CDR3 size: 14 residues. CDR1 and CDR2 from the germline V gene are MNHEY and SVGAGI. Trimming cost V 9 bases and J 2 bases, with 15 bases left between them. This sequence originates from a human donor in a cohort sampled during active COVID-19. The specimen sequenced was peripheral blood. The chain is built from TRBV6-5 and TRBJ2-3; the D gene is possibly TRBD2 (5 bases). The CDR3 is CASSRQEDTDTQYF. The CDR3 DNA is TGTGCCAGTAGCCGTCAGGAGGACACAGATACGCAGTATTTT.